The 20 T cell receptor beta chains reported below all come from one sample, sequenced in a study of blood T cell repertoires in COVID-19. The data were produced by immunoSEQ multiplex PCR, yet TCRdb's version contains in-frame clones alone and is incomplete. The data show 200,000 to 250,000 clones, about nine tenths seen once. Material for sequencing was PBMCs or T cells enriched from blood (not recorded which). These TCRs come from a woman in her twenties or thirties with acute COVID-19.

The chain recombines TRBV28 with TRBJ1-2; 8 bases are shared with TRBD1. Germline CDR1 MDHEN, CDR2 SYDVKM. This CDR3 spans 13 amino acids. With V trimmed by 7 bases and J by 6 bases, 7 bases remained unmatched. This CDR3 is CASTEQGDHGYTF. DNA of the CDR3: TGTGCCAGCACCGAACAGGGGGATCATGGCTACACCTTC.

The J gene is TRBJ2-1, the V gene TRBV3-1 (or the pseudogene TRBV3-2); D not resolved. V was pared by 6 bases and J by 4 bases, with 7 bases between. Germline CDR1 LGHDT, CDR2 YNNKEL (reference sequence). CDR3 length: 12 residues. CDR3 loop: CASRSGYNEQFF. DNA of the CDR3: TGTGCCAGCAGGAGTGGTTACAATGAGCAGTTCTTC.

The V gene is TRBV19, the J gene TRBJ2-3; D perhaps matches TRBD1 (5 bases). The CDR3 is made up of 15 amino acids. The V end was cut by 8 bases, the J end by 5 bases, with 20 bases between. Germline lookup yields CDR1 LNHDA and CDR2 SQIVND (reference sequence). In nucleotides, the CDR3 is TGTGCCAGTGGTGGGGCAGTCCGAACCCAAGATACGCAGTATTTT. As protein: CASGGAVRTQDTQYF.

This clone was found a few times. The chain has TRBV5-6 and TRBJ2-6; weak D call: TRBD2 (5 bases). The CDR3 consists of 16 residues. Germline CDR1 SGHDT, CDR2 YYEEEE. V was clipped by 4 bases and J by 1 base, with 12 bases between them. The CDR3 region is CASSPEGHSGANVLTF. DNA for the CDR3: TGTGCCAGCAGCCCCGAGGGTCATTCTGGGGCCAACGTCCTGACTTTC. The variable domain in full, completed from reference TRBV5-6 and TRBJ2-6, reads DAGVTQSPTHLIKTRGQQVTLRCSPKSGHDTVSWYQQALGQGPQFIFQYYEEEERQRGNFPDRFSGHQFPNYSSELNVNALLLGDSALYLCASSPEGHSGANVLTFGAGSRLTVL.

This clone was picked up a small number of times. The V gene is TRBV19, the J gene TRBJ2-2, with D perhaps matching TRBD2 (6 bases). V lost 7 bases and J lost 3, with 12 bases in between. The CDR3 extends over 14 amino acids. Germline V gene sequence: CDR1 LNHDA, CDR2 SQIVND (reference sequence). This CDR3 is CASKTGEDTGELFF. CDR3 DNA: TGTGCCAGTAAGACGGGGGAGGACACCGGGGAGCTGTTTTTT.

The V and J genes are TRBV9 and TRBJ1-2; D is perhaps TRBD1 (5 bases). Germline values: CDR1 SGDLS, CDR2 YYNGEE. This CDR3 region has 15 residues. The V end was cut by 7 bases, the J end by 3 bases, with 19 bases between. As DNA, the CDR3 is TGTGCCAGCGGGTACCCCAGTGGGACTCACTATGGCTACACCTTC. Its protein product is CASGYPSGTHYGYTF.

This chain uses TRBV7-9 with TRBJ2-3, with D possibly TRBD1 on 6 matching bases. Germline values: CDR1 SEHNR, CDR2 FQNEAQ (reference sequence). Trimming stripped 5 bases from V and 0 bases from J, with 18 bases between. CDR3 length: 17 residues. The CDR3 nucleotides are TGTGCCAGCAGCGAACCAAAGGACAGCCCTAGCACAGATACGCAGTATTTT. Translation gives CASSEPKDSPSTDTQYF. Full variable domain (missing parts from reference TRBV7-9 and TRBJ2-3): DTGVSQNPRHKITKRGQNVTFRCDPISEHNRLYWYRQTLGQGPEFLTYFQNEAQLEKSRLLSDRFSAERPKGSFSTLEIQRTEQGDSAMYLCASSEPKDSPSTDTQYFGPGTRLTVL.

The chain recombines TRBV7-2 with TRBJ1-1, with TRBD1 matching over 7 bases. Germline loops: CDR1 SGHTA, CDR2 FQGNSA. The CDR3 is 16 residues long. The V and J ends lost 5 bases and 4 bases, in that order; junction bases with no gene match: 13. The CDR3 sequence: CASSLRQGRKGTEAFF. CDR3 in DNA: TGTGCCAGCAGCCTCAGACAGGGAAGGAAAGGCACTGAAGCTTTCTTT.

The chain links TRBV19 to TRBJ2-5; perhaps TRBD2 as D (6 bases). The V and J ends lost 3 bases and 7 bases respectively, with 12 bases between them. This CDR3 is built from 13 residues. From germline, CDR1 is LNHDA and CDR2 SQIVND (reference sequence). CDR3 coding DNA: TGTGCCAGTAGTATTTCGGGGGAGGCGACCCAGTACTTC. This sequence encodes CASSISGEATQYF.

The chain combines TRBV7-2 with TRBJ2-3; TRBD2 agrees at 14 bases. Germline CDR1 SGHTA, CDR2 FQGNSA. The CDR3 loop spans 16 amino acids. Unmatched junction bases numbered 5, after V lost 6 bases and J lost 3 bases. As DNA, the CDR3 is TGTGCCAGCAGTCGAGGGACTAGCGGGGGTACAGATACGCAGTATTTT. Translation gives CASSRGTSGGTDTQYF. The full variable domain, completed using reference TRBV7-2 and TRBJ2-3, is GAGVSQSPSNKVTEKGKDVELRCDPISGHTALYWYRQSLGQGLEFLIYFQGNSAPDKSGLPSDRFSAERTGGSVSTLTIQRTQQEDSAVYLCASSRGTSGGTDTQYFGPGTRLTVL.

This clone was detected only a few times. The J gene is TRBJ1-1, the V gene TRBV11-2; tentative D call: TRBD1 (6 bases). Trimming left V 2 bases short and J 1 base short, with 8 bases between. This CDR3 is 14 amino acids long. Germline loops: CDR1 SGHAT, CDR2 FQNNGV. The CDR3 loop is CASSLQGRNTEAFF. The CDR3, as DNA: TGTGCCAGCAGCTTACAGGGGCGGAACACTGAAGCTTTCTTT.

CDR3 sequence reads: CASSTRQLDTQYF. The CDR3 DNA follows: TGTGCCAGTAGTACCCGACAGTTAGATACGCAGTATTTT. This chain joins TRBV19 and TRBJ2-3, with a weak D call TRBD1 (5 bases). Germline V gives CDR1 LNHDA, CDR2 SQIVND (reference sequence). V lost 4 bases and J 5 bases, leaving 10 bases between the germline ends. This CDR3 is built from 13 residues. Filled out from reference TRBV19 and TRBJ2-3, the complete variable domain reads DGGITQSPKYLFRKEGQNVTLSCEQNLNHDAMYWYRQDPGQGLRLIYYSQIVNDFQKGDIAEGYSVSREKKESFPLTVTSAQKNPTAFYLCASSTRQLDTQYFGPGTRLTVL.

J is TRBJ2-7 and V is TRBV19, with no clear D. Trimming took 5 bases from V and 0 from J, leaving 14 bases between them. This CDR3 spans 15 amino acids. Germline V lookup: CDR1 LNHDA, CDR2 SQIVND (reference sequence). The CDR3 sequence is CASSPVLSPSYEQYF. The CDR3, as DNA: TGTGCCAGTAGTCCGGTCCTCTCCCCCTCCTACGAGCAGTACTTC.

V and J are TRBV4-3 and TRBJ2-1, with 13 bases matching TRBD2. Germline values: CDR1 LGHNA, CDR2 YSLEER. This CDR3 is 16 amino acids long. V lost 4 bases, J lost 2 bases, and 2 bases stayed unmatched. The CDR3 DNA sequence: TGCGCCAGCAGCCTAGGGACTAGCGGGGCCTACAATGAGCAGTTCTTC. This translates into CASSLGTSGAYNEQFF.

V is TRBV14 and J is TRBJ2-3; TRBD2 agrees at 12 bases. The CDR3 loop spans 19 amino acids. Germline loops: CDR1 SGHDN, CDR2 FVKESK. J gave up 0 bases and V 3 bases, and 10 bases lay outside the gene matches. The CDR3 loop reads CASSQKWGTSGPSTDTQYF. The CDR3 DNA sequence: TGTGCCAGCAGCCAGAAGTGGGGGACTAGCGGGCCTAGCACAGATACGCAGTATTTT.

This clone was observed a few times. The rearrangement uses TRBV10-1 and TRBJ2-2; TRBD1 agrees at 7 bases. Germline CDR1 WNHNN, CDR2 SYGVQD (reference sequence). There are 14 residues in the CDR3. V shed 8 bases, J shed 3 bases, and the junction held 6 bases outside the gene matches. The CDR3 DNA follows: TGCGCCAGCTCCAGGGGGTCGGACACCGGGGAGCTGTTTTTT. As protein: CASSRGSDTGELFF.

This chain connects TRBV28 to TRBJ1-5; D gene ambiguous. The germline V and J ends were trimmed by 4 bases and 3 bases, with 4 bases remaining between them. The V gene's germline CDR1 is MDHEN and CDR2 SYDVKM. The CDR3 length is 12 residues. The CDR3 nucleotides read TGTGCCAGCAGTTGGGCCAATCAGCCCCAGCATTTT. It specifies CASSWANQPQHF.

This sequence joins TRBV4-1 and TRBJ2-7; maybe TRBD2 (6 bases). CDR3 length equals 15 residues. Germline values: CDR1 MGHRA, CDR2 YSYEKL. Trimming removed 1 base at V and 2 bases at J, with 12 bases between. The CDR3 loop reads CASSQAVGSAYEQYF. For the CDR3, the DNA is TGCGCCAGCAGCCAAGCGGTCGGGAGCGCCTACGAGCAGTACTTC.

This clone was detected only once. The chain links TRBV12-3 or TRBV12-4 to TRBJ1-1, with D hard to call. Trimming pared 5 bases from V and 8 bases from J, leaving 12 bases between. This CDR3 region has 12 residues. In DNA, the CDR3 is TGTGCCAGCAGTCCCGGCGGCAGCGAAGCTTTCTTT. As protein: CASSPGGSEAFF.

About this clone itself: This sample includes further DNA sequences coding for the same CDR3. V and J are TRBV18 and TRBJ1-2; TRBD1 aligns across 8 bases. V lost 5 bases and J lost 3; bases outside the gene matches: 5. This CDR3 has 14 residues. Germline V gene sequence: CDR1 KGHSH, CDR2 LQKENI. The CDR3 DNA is TGTGCCAGCTCAGCCGGACAGGGAGACTATGGCTACACCTTC. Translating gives CASSAGQGDYGYTF.